This T cell receptor beta chain emerged from a study of OX40 agonist ivuxolimab in advanced cancers. Overall study: Three patients responded partially, comprising one with hepatocellular carcinoma and two with cutaneous melanoma.

The assay was immunoSEQ multiplex PCR, and TCRdb's table has in-frame clones only and misses some. The sample has approximately 40,000 clones, approximately 84% seen once. Findings and limits, study-wide: Certain nonresponders likewise exhibited a low normalized T-cell clonal expansion.

This CDR3 region has 13 residues. V was clipped by 2 bases and J by 3 bases, with 7 bases between them. CDR1 MNHEY and CDR2 SMNVEV come from the germline V gene (reference sequence). A remark on this clone: What it binds is not known.

This chain connects TRBV27 to TRBJ1-1, with no clear D. The sequencing used CD4+ or CD8+ T cells sorted from blood, collected in a trial of the OX40 agonist ivuxolimab. This TCR was recovered from an adult with an advanced solid tumor such as melanoma, head and neck, liver or kidney cancer. DNA for the CDR3: TGTGCCAGCAGTTTAGGTAGGGACACTGAAGCTTTCTTT. It yields the protein CASSLGRDTEAFF.